This T cell receptor beta chain was sequenced for a study of cytomegalovirus exposure and HLA in healthy donors. About this clone itself: What it recognizes is unknown.

Study results and caveats: Overall, approximately 180 TCR beta chains were annotated as cytomegalovirus-associated.

V lost 0 bases and J lost 8, with 14 bases in between. The germline V gene encodes CDR1 SGHDT and CDR2 YYEEEE. This CDR3 comprises 14 residues. The donors were part of the roughly 120-subject validation cohort, which stood apart from the 666-subject first cohort. The table came from immunoSEQ multiplex PCR; TCRdb's copy has only in-frame clones and leaves some out. Of some 190,000 clones listed, about 89% are singletons. The receptor comes from a man aged 25 to 40 in good health and CMV-seropositive. Sequenced material: PBMCs. This chain links TRBV5-6 with TRBJ2-5, with D perhaps being TRBD1 or TRBD2 (6 bases each). The CDR3 is CASSLDRGLGTQYF. The CDR3, as DNA: TGTGCCAGCAGCTTGGATCGGGGGCTAGGCACCCAGTACTTC.